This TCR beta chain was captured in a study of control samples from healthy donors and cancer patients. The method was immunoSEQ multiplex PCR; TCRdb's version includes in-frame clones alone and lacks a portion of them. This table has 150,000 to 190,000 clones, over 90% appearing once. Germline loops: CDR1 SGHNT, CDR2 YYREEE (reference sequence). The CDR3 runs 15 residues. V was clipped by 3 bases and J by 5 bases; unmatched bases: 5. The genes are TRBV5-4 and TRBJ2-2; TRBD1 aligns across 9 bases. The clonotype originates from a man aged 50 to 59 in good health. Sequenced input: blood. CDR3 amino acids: CASSSGQGGTGELFF. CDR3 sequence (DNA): TGTGCCAGCAGCTCGGGACAGGGAGGGACCGGGGAGCTGTTTTTT.